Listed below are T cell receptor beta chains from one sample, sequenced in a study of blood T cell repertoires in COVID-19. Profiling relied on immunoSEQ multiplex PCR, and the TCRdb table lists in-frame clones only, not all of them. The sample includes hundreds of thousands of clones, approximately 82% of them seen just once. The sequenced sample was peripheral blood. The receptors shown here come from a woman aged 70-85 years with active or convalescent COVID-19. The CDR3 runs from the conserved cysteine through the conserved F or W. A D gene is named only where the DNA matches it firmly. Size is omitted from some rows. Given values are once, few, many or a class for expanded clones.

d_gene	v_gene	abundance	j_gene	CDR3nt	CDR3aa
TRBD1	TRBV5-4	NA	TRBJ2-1	TGTGCCAGCAGCTCTACCGGGACAGGACCCAATGAGCAGTTCTTC	CASSSTGTGPNEQFF
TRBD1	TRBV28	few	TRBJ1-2	TGTGCCAGCAGTTTAACCGGGACAGGGGGGATCTATGGCTACACCTTC	CASSLTGTGGIYGYTF
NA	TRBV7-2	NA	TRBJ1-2	TGTGCCAGCAGCTTAAGTCCCGGTGCCTATGGCTACACCTTC	CASSLSPGAYGYTF
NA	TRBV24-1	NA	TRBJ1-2	TGTGCCACCAGTGAAGATGACACCCATGGCTACACCTTC	CATSEDDTHGYTF
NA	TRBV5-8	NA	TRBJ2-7	TGTGCCAGCAGCCTGTACGAGCAGTACTTC	CASSLYEQYF
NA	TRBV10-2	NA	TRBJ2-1	TGCGCCAGCAGATCCGACACTGAGCAGTTCTTC	CASRSDTEQFF
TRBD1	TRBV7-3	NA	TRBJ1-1	TGTGCCAGCAGCTTACAGGGGGAGACTGAAGCTTTCTTT	CASSLQGETEAFF
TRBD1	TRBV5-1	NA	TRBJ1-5	TGCGCCAGCAGGTTGGATACCCGGACAGGTCAGCCCCAGCATTTT	CASRLDTRTGQPQHF
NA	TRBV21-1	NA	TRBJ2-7	TGTGCCAGCAGCAAAGCCCTCCTCTCAGGTAGCGGCTACGAGCAGTACTTC	CASSKALLSGSGYEQYF
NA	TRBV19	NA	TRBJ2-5	TGTGCCAGTAGTAATCGACCCTTTCTGGGCGTCTCGAGACAAGAGACCCAGTACTTC	CASSNRPFLGVSRQETQYF
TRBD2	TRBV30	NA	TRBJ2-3	TGTGCCTGGAGTAGACTAGCGGGAGCAGGCACGCAGTATTTT	CAWSRLAGAGTQYF
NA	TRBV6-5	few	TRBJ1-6	TGTGCCAGCTCGGTCTTCACCTATAATTCACCCCTCCACTTT	CASSVFTYNSPLHF
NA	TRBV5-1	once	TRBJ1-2	TGCGCCAGCAGCTTTCTGCCGGGGGGTGTTGGCTACACCTTC	CASSFLPGGVGYTF
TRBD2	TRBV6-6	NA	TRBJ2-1	TGTGCCAGCAGTCCCTCCCAGCGGGGGGGCTTGAATGAGCAGTTCTTC	CASSPSQRGGLNEQFF
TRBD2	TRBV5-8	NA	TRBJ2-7	TGTGCCAGCAGCCATCGAGGGACTAGCGGGGCTTACGAGCAGTACTTC	CASSHRGTSGAYEQYF
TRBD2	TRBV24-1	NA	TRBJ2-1	TGTGCCACCAGTGATCCCCGAAAGCGGGGCAGCTCCTACAATGAGCAGTTCTTC	CATSDPRKRGSSYNEQFF
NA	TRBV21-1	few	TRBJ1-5	TGTGCCAGCAGCAAAGGACACATAGGGCCCCAGCATTTT	CASSKGHIGPQHF
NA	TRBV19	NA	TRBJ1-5	TGTGCCAGTAGTTATATGAATCAGCCCCAGCATTTT	CASSYMNQPQHF
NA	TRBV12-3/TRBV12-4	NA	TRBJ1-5	TGTGCCAGCGTCAGAGGAAACAATCAGCCCCAGCATTTT	CASVRGNNQPQHF
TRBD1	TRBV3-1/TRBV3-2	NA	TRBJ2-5	TGTGCCAGCAGCCCTCAAGAATCCGGGACAGGGGGCGGAGAGACCCAGTACTTC	CASSPQESGTGGGETQYF
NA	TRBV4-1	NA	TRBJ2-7	TGCGCCAGCAGCCAAGACTCCTCGGCGGGGGCCTCCTACGAGCAGTACTTC	CASSQDSSAGASYEQYF
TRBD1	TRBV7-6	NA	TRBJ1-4	TGTGCCAGCAGCCTACAGGGGGCAGGGGAAAAACTGTTTTTT	CASSLQGAGEKLFF
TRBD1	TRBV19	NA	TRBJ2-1	TGTGCCAGTGGTCCGGGACAGTTCACCTACAATGAGCAGTTCTTC	CASGPGQFTYNEQFF
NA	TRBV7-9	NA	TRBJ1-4	TGTGCCAGCAGCTTAATCAGTTCCTATGAAAAACTGTTTTTT	CASSLISSYEKLFF
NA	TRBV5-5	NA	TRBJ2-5	TGTGCCAGCAGCTTGGGGGGTGGGGCAGAGACCCAGTACTTC	CASSLGGGAETQYF
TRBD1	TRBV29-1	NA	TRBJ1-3	TGCAGCGTCGGACAGGGGGCCACTGGAAACACCATATATTTT	CSVGQGATGNTIYF
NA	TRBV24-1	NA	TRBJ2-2	TGTGCCACCGGAGTGGAAACGAACACCGGGGAGCTGTTTTTT	CATGVETNTGELFF
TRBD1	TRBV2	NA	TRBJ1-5	TGTGCCAGCAGGATTGACAGGGGCTATCAGCCCCAGCATTTT	CASRIDRGYQPQHF
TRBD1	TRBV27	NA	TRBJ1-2	TGTGCCAGCAGTTTTACAGGGGCGGCCTATGGCTACACCTTC	CASSFTGAAYGYTF
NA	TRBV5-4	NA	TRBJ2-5	TGTGCCAGCAGCTTGGACGGTGAGGAGACCCAGTACTTC	CASSLDGEETQYF
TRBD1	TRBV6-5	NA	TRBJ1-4	TGTGCCAGCAGGGACAGGGGGCGCGAGGAAAAACTGTTTTTT	CASRDRGREEKLFF
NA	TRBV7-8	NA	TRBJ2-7	TGTGCCAGCAGCTTCGGGCGGGACTCCTACGAGCAGTACTTC	CASSFGRDSYEQYF
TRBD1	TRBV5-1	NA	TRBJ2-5	TGCGCCAGCAGCCAGACAGGGGTATTCCAAGAGACCCAGTACTTC	CASSQTGVFQETQYF
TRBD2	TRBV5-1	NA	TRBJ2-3	TGCGCCAGCAGCTTCAATCCTAGCGGGATTACAATTACTAGCACAGATACGCAGTATTTT	CASSFNPSGITITSTDTQYF